This T cell receptor (beta chain) came from a study of human T cells and chemical hapten exposure. In the study overall: Donors were sensitized with 2% DPC on the upper inner arm.

In regard to this clonotype: Its target is not known.

From the RACE reads, TCRdb called clonotypes with MiXCR, one entry per CDR3 protein. The data hold about 96,000 distinct CDR3 sequences, with 7% to 10% observed a single time. Points from the study as a whole: As patch test score rose, PT1 expanded TCR counts tended to rise as well.

CDR1 and CDR2 from the germline V gene are MDHEN and SYDVKM. This CDR3 has 14 amino acids. Trimming removed 5 bases at V and 2 bases at J, with 13 bases between. The time point here: patch test 2, 6 weeks after DPC sensitization. Specified treatment: therapeutic diphenylcyclopropenone sensitization with weekly scalp DPC. Sequenced material: whole blood, taken in connection with sensitization to the hapten diphenylcyclopropenone (DPC). This sequence was found in a woman aged 40 to 50 with alopecia areata. Some clones in this sample may be carry-over from other donors' samples. The J gene is TRBJ2-7, the V gene TRBV28, with TRBD2 as a possible D gene (5 bases). CDR3 coding DNA: TGTGCCAGCAGTAACTCCGGGGATCCCTACGAGCAGTACTTC. It codes for CASSNSGDPYEQYF. The whole variable domain, remainder taken from reference TRBV28 and TRBJ2-7, is DVKVTQSSRYLVKRTGEKVFLECVQDMDHENMFWYRQDPGLGLRLIYFSYDVKMKEKGDIPEGYSVSREKKERFSLILESASTNQTSMYLCASSNSGDPYEQYFGPGTRLTVT.